The 18 T cell receptor beta chains below come from one sample, sequenced in a study of identical twins (dated by TCRdb to about 2016). Receptor libraries were prepared by 5' RACE. For sequencing, an Illumina HiSeq 2000 was employed. The public reads were reprocessed in TCRdb via fastp at Q25 and MiXCR, keeping in-frame beta chains. When rows share a CDR3 protein, they turn into one entry using the most common DNA and genes. The sample has fewer than 550,000 distinct CDR3 sequences on record, about 15% of them singletons. Clones ranked in the top ten supply roughly 0.43% of the sample. The same data also contributed to another study, on yellow fever vaccine responses in identical twins.

Sample: CD4+ T cells sorted from blood. The receptors stem from a woman aged 18-35 years in good health.

This chain uses TRBV6-4 with TRBJ2-5, with D possibly being TRBD1 (5 bases). CDR1 is MRHNA and CDR2 is SNTAGT in the germline V gene. CDR3 length: 13 residues. V was shortened by 3 bases and J by 2 bases, with 7 bases between the two germline ends. CDR3 DNA sequence: TGTGCCAGCAGTGAGGCAGGGCAAGAGACCCAGTACTTC. It translates to CASSEAGQETQYF.

The rearrangement uses TRBV24-1 and TRBJ2-5, with 10 bases that match TRBD1. CDR1 and CDR2 from the germline V gene are KGHDR and SFDVKD. This CDR3 is built from 14 residues. V lost 4 bases to trimming and J lost 5 bases; unmatched junction nucleotides: 3. CDR3 DNA: TGTGCCACCAGTGAGGGACAGGGGATGGAGACCCAGTACTTC. Protein: CATSEGQGMETQYF.

This clonotype was detected only a few times. This chain connects TRBV5-1 to TRBJ2-2; D is ambiguous. V was pared by 0 bases and J by 8 bases, with 8 bases between. The V gene's germline CDR1 is SGHRS and CDR2 YFSETQ. There are 13 residues in the CDR3. The CDR3 protein is CASSLEVAGELFF. The DNA of the CDR3 is TGCGCCAGCAGCTTGGAGGTCGCAGGGGAGCTGTTTTTT.

This clonotype has just a few counts. V and J are TRBV12-3 or TRBV12-4 and TRBJ2-5; D gene uncertain. The CDR3 is 13 residues long. V gave up 4 bases and J gave up 4 bases, with 10 bases separating them. CDR3 sequence reads: CASSSANRETQYF. The CDR3 nucleotides are TGTGCCAGCAGTTCGGCAAACCGAGAGACCCAGTACTTC.

The chain joins TRBV6-5 to TRBJ2-1; D possibly uses TRBD1 or TRBD2 (5 bases each). V lost 2 bases to trimming and J lost 4 bases, with 15 bases between them. Germline V gene lookup returns CDR1 MNHEY and CDR2 SVGAGI. The CDR3 is 16 amino acids. CDR3 protein: CASSYGGETMYNEQFF. The CDR3 bases are TGTGCCAGCAGTTACGGGGGAGAAACCATGTACAATGAGCAGTTCTTC.

This clonotype was seen only a few times. J is TRBJ2-7 and V is TRBV7-9; the match to TRBD1 covers 7 bases. The CDR3 covers 15 residues. Germline loops: CDR1 SEHNR, CDR2 FQNEAQ (reference sequence). V dropped 5 bases and J dropped 0; count of bases not matched to a gene: 7. The CDR3 is CASSRDSPISYEQYF. The DNA for the CDR3 is TGTGCCAGCAGCAGGGACAGCCCAATCTCCTACGAGCAGTACTTC. Using reference TRBV7-9 and TRBJ2-7 for the parts outside the CDR3, the full variable domain is DTGVSQNPRHKITKRGQNVTFRCDPISEHNRLYWYRQTLGQGPEFLTYFQNEAQLEKSRLLSDRFSAERPKGSFSTLEIQRTEQGDSAMYLCASSRDSPISYEQYFGPGTRLTVT.

This clonotype occurred a few times. J is TRBJ2-1 and V is TRBV3-1, with TRBD2 matching over 15 bases. CDR1 is LGHDT, CDR2 YNNKEL, per germline (reference sequence). The CDR3 extends over 20 amino acids. The V gene end was trimmed by 6 bases and the J gene end by 1 base; junction bases not matched to a gene: 13. CDR3 nucleotide sequence: TGTGCCAGCAGGCGGGAGACGGGACTAGCGGGGGGTGATTCCTACAATGAGCAGTTCTTC. Translating it yields CASRRETGLAGGDSYNEQFF.

The chain employs TRBV3-1 and TRBJ2-1; unclear D gene. This CDR3 spans 14 amino acids. The germline V gene has CDR1 LGHDT and CDR2 YNNKEL (reference sequence). The V end lost 4 bases, the J end lost 0 bases, and 7 bases lay between the germline ends. CDR3 sequence: CASSPSDSYNEQFF. CDR3 DNA: TGTGCCAGCAGCCCGTCGGACTCCTACAATGAGCAGTTCTTC.

In its sample, this clonotype was seen a few times. The chain recombines TRBV19 with TRBJ1-1, with D possibly TRBD1 on 6 matching bases. CDR3 length: 14 residues. CDR1 is LNHDA, CDR2 SQIVND, per germline (reference sequence). Trimming took 5 bases from V and 1 from J, leaving 11 bases between them. CDR3 sequence: CASSVTGTNTEAFF. Written as DNA, the CDR3 is TGTGCCAGTAGTGTTACAGGGACGAACACTGAAGCTTTCTTT.

V and J are TRBV7-9 and TRBJ2-5; D is possibly TRBD1 (6 bases). CDR1 is SEHNR and CDR2 is FQNEAQ in the germline V gene (reference sequence). The CDR3 length is 13 residues. CDR3 loop: CVEYSQGNKTQYF. CDR3 nucleotides: TGTGTCGAATATTCCCAGGGGAACAAGACCCAGTACTTC.

This clonotype turned up a few times. V usage is TRBV24-1 and J usage is TRBJ2-1; D gene ambiguous. Trimming took 2 bases from V and 6 from J, leaving 13 bases between them. Germline V gene lookup returns CDR1 KGHDR and CDR2 SFDVKD. CDR3 size: 15 residues. The CDR3 reads CATSDSGVILNEQFF. The CDR3 nucleotides are TGTGCCACCAGTGATTCCGGTGTAATCCTCAATGAGCAGTTCTTC.

Only a few counts were recorded for this clonotype. The genes are TRBV7-3 and TRBJ2-2, with TRBD2 matching over 9 bases. CDR1 is SGHTA, CDR2 FQGTGA, per germline. With V trimmed by 5 bases and J by 8 bases, 6 bases remained unmatched. The CDR3 has 14 residues. CDR3 sequence (DNA): TGTGCCAGCAGCAACCCTAGCGGGACTGGGGAGCTGTTTTTT. Its translation is CASSNPSGTGELFF.

This clonotype showed up just a few times. The rearrangement joins TRBV7-8 to TRBJ2-3; TRBD2 matches at 10 bases. Trimming at V came to 3 bases and at J to 14 bases, leaving 11 bases not matched to a gene. The CDR3 has 14 amino acids. The germline V gene encodes CDR1 SGHVS and CDR2 FQNEAQ. The CDR3 DNA sequence: TGTGCCAGCAGCTTGTCTAGCGGGGGCGCCGGTCGGTATTTT. Protein sequence: CASSLSSGGAGRYF.

The gene calls are TRBV3-1 and TRBJ2-7; TRBD1 aligns across 7 bases. This CDR3 has 14 amino acids. Germline CDR1 LGHDT, CDR2 YNNKEL (reference sequence). Losses at the gene ends were 6 bases for V and 2 bases for J; bases not matched to a gene: 7. This CDR3 is CASRRQGEAYEQYF. CDR3 nucleotides: TGTGCCAGCAGGCGACAGGGAGAGGCCTACGAGCAGTACTTC.

This chain joins TRBV11-2 and TRBJ1-2; D unclear. Germline lookup yields CDR1 SGHAT and CDR2 FQNNGV. The CDR3 covers 13 residues. Trimming shortened V by 1 base and J by 5 bases, and 8 bases separated the two germline ends. DNA of the CDR3: TGTGCCAGCAGCTTAGGTGCGGCATATGGCTACACCTTC. This encodes CASSLGAAYGYTF.

J is TRBJ1-1 and V is TRBV5-1, with 7 nucleotides matching TRBD1. V trimming: 7 bases; J trimming: 1 base; junction bases outside the gene matches: 4. CDR3 length: 13 amino acids. Germline V gives CDR1 SGHRS, CDR2 YFSETQ. In nucleotides, the CDR3 is TGCGCCAGCTCAGGGGGGGCGAACACTGAAGCTTTCTTT. Translating it yields CASSGGANTEAFF.

This clonotype came up a few times. V and J are TRBV28 and TRBJ2-7; D gene unclear. From germline, CDR1 is MDHEN and CDR2 SYDVKM. The CDR3 is 15 residues long. Trimming removed 5 bases from V and 4 bases from J, with 18 bases in between. This chain's CDR3 is CASSAMTDRWYEQYF. The CDR3 DNA is TGTGCCAGCAGTGCCATGACCGACCGATGGTACGAGCAGTACTTC.

The V gene is TRBV28, the J gene TRBJ2-6, with 14 bases that match TRBD2. The V segment lost 2 bases and the J segment 3 bases; nucleotides outside the gene matches: 0. Germline values: CDR1 MDHEN, CDR2 SYDVKM. CDR3 length: 17 amino acids. The chain's CDR3 is CASSLGLAGGGANVLTF. The CDR3 DNA sequence: TGTGCCAGCAGTTTAGGACTAGCGGGGGGTGGGGCCAACGTCCTGACTTTC. Using reference TRBV28 and TRBJ2-6 for the parts outside the CDR3, the full variable domain is DVKVTQSSRYLVKRTGEKVFLECVQDMDHENMFWYRQDPGLGLRLIYFSYDVKMKEKGDIPEGYSVSREKKERFSLILESASTNQTSMYLCASSLGLAGGGANVLTFGAGSRLTVL.